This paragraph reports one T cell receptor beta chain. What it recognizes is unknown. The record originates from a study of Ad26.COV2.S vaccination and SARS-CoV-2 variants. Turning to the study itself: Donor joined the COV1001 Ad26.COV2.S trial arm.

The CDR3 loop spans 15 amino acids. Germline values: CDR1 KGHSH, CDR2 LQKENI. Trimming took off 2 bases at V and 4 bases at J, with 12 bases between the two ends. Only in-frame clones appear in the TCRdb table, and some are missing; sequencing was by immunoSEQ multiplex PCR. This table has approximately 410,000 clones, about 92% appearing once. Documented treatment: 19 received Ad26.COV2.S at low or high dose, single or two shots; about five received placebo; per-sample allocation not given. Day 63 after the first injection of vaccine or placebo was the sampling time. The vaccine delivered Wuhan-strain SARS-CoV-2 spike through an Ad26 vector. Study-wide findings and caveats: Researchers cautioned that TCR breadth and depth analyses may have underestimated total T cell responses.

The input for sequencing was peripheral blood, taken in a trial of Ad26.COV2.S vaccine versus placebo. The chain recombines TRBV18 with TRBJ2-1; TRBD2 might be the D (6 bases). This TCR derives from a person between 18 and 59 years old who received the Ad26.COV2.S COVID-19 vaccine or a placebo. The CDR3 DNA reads TGTGCCAGCTCACCAGCAAGAGGGACTTACAATGAGCAGTTCTTC. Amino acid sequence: CASSPARGTYNEQFF.